This TCR beta chain was found in a study of graft-versus-host responses after intestinal transplantation. Study background: Recipients got multivisceral, liver-intestinal, or isolated intestinal transplants.

Trimming removed 6 bases from V and 5 bases from J, with 13 bases in between. The CDR3 is made up of 14 amino acids. Germline V gives CDR1 MNHEY, CDR2 SVGAGI. Sequencing was performed with immunoSEQ multiplex PCR; in TCRdb, only in-frame clones are kept and a portion is missing. Of fewer than 15,000 clones listed, 25% to 40% are singletons. Responders labeled with CFSE (200,000) were plated with 200,000 irradiated, violet-dye-labeled stimulators. After the reaction, the investigators sorted the proliferating CFSE-low CD3+CD4+ and CD3+CD8+ responders. The sample here was alloreactive CD8+ T cells from a mixed lymphocyte reaction culture, taken before intestinal transplant. The sample's subset: CFSE-low proliferating T cells sorted from roughly six-day pre-transplant mixed lymphocyte reaction (GvH or HvG direction). The chain joins TRBV6-5 to TRBJ2-2; D is uncertain. This receptor was taken from a human patient who received an intestinal transplant. The CDR3 bases are TGTGCCAGCAGCAGAACCGTGTGGACCGGGGAGCTGTTTTTT. It is translated as CASSRTVWTGELFF.